The 32 T cell receptor beta chains reported below all come from one sample, sequenced in a study of CD8+CD57+ T cells in acquired aplastic anemia. The template for TCR beta VDJ and CDR3 sequence profiling was genomic DNA. A single record per CDR3 protein comes from TCRdb applying MiXCR to the reads. The table has a few hundred thousand distinct CDR3 sequences, under 55% seen once. Those patients picked for sequencing had displayed CD8+CD57+ cell expansion on flow cytometry. Material: sorted CD4+, CD8+, or CD8+CD57+ T cells (not recorded which) from PBMCs. These receptors all stem from a human donor with aplastic anemia.

This sequence joins TRBV24-1 and TRBJ1-5; perhaps TRBD1 as D (6 bases). The CDR3 consists of 12 residues. Trimming pared 9 bases from V and 11 bases from J, leaving 16 bases between. CDR1 is KGHDR, CDR2 SFDVKD, per germline. The CDR3 coding sequence is TGTGCCACCCGACGGGGGGCAGGGGCCCAGCATTTT. It is translated as CATRRGAGAQHF.

This clonotype was seen many times. The junction departs from the called germline gene at one end, perhaps through a read error. CDR3 in amino acids: CASSPNTDTQYF. The CDR3 DNA sequence: TGTGCCAGTAGTCCAAACACAGATACGCAGTATTTT. The chain is built from TRBV5-1 and TRBJ2-3; D gene unclear. This CDR3 region has 12 residues. Germline assignment: CDR1 SGHRS and CDR2 YFSETQ.

There are many counts of this clonotype. This chain joins TRBV5-1 and TRBJ2-1; perhaps D is TRBD1 or TRBD2 (5 bases each). Germline V gene lookup returns CDR1 SGHRS and CDR2 YFSETQ. V was pared by 7 bases and J by 8 bases, with 19 bases between. The CDR3 consists of 14 residues. CDR3 region: CASGPGTELHEQFF. CDR3 DNA: TGCGCCAGCGGGCCTGGGACCGAACTTCATGAGCAGTTCTTC.

This clonotype was seen once. This chain connects TRBV29-1 to TRBJ2-3, with 7 bases identical to TRBD2. V trimming: 5 bases; J trimming: 4 bases; junction bases outside the gene matches: 9. The CDR3 has 14 residues. CDR1 and CDR2 from the germline V gene are SQVTM and ANQGSEA. The DNA for the CDR3 is TGCAGCGTTAAAACGGGGAGGGGCGCAGATACGCAGTATTTT. Translated, it gives CSVKTGRGADTQYF.

The V call is TRBV6-1, the J call TRBJ2-2; the D is unclear. CDR3 length: 16 amino acids. Germline CDR1 is MNHNS and CDR2 is SASEGT. Trimming stripped 5 bases from V and 5 bases from J, with 18 bases between. As DNA, the CDR3 is TGTGCCAGCAGTATCTTTGCACAGACTCGGACCGGGGAGCTGTTTTTT. Amino acids: CASSIFAQTRTGELFF.

This clonotype was seen just once. The V call is TRBV15, the J call TRBJ1-1, with a tentative D call TRBD1 (6 bases). Trimming took 5 bases from V and 11 from J, leaving 21 bases between them. Germline assignment: CDR1 LNHNV and CDR2 YYDKDF (reference sequence). The CDR3 is 14 residues long. CDR3 DNA: TGTGCCACCAGCCCAGGGGACCGGGACCACGGGGCTTTCTTT. This codes for CATSPGDRDHGAFF.

This clonotype was picked up many times. The CDR3 DNA is TGTGCCAGCAGCTTATACCCAGTTGTAGGGACTGAAGCTTTCTTT. This codes for CASSLYPVVGTEAFF. V and J are TRBV7-8 and TRBJ1-1; unclear D gene. The germline V and J ends were trimmed by 2 bases and 5 bases, with 15 bases remaining between them. The germline gives CDR1 SGHVS, CDR2 FQNEAQ. The CDR3 length is 15 residues.

Many counts were recorded for this clonotype. The rearrangement links TRBV7-3 to TRBJ2-3; D gene ambiguous. V was shortened by 6 bases and J by 0 bases, with 16 bases between the two germline ends. This CDR3 has 16 amino acids. Germline values: CDR1 SGHTA, CDR2 FQGTGA. CDR3 in amino acids: CASSPSAAASTDTQYF. The CDR3 DNA is TGTGCCAGCAGTCCGTCAGCCGCCGCTAGCACAGATACGCAGTATTTT.

The chain has TRBV20-1 and TRBJ2-7, with TRBD1 as a possible D gene (7 bases). Trimming took off 6 bases at V and 3 bases at J, with 12 bases between the two ends. The CDR3 is 12 amino acids. Germline CDR1 DFQATT, CDR2 SNEGSKA (reference sequence). CDR3 DNA sequence: TGCAGTGCGGCGGGACAGCACTACGAGCAGTACTTC. As protein: CSAAGQHYEQYF.

As regards this clonotype: The junction departs from the called germline gene at one end, perhaps through a read error. V gene TRBV7-2 combines with J gene TRBJ2-2; D not resolved. CDR1 and CDR2 (germline): SGHTA, FQGNSA. The CDR3 covers 16 residues. The CDR3 protein is CASSLAGIANTGELFF. In nucleotides, the CDR3 is TGTGCCAGCAGCTTAGCGGGGATTGCGAACACTGGGGAGCTGTTTTTT.

The rearrangement links TRBV5-4 to TRBJ2-2; TRBD1 matches 11 bases. Trimming cost V 3 bases and J 4 bases; bases outside gene matches: 14. Germline V lookup: CDR1 SGHNT, CDR2 YYREEE (reference sequence). This CDR3 is 19 amino acids long. The CDR3: CASSSWTGGASSGTGELFF. The CDR3 DNA sequence: TGTGCCAGCAGCTCCTGGACAGGGGGCGCATCTTCGGGCACCGGGGAGCTGTTTTTT.

The CDR3 DNA is TGCGCCAGCAGCGGGGACGGACACCAAGAGACCCAGTACTTC. Translating gives CASSGDGHQETQYF. The chain employs TRBV5-1 and TRBJ2-5; the D call may be TRBD1 or TRBD2 (5 bases each). The V gene's germline CDR1 is SGHRS and CDR2 YFSETQ. This CDR3 contains 14 residues. V was cut by 4 bases and J by 0 bases, with 10 bases left in between.

This clonotype was observed a handful of times. A much more abundant neighbour one base away suggests this may be a read error. Likely a read error: the CDR3 ends without its conserved phenylalanine or tryptophan. V gene TRBV7-2 combines with J gene TRBJ1-1; D uncertain. V was cut by 2 bases and J by 1 base, with 8 bases left in between. Per the germline V gene, CDR1 is SGHTA and CDR2 is FQGNSA. The CDR3 extends over 14 amino acids. The CDR3 DNA follows: TGTGCCAGCAGCTTATTAGGTTGGAACACTGAAGCTTTCATT. Amino acids: CASSLLGWNTEAFI.

This clonotype was observed a single time. This chain connects TRBV12-3 or TRBV12-4 to TRBJ1-1; the D gene is possibly TRBD1 (5 bases). The CDR3 length is 17 residues. The V end lost 0 bases, the J end lost 1 base, and 15 bases lay between the germline ends. CDR3: CASSLARGRGENTEAFF. The CDR3 DNA reads as TGTGCCAGCAGTTTAGCGCGGGGCCGGGGGGAGAACACTGAAGCTTTCTTT.

Note on this clonotype: A much larger clone lies a single base off, so this may be a read error. Lacking the conserved final phenylalanine or tryptophan, this CDR3 likely reflects a read error. This chain uses TRBV5-1 with TRBJ2-1; TRBD2 matches at 7 bases. CDR1 is SGHRS and CDR2 is YFSETQ in the germline V gene. V lost 0 bases, J lost 1 base, and 4 bases stayed unmatched. The CDR3 is made up of 16 amino acids. CDR3: CASSLASGGSYNEQFS. CDR3 coding DNA: TGCGCCAGCAGCTTGGCTTCGGGGGGTTCCTACAATGAGCAGTTCTCC.

This clonotype occurred many times. This chain connects TRBV19 to TRBJ1-2, with D unclear. Germline CDR1 LNHDA, CDR2 SQIVND (reference sequence). CDR3 length: 15 amino acids. V lost 0 bases and J lost 5, with 13 bases in between. This CDR3 reads CASSIDRAGPYGYTF. The DNA for the CDR3 is TGTGCCAGTAGTATAGATCGGGCAGGCCCGTATGGCTACACCTTC.

The chain links TRBV11-1 to TRBJ2-1; D unclear. Trimming took off 0 bases at V and 9 bases at J, with 9 bases between the two ends. The CDR3 contains 13 residues. In germline, CDR1 is SGHAT, CDR2 FQDESV (reference sequence). As DNA, the CDR3 is TGTGCCAGCAGCTTAGCGGGCGGTTTTGAGCAGTTCTTC. This translates into CASSLAGGFEQFF.

Comments on this clonotype: A junction boundary mismatches the germline segment, possibly from a read error. J is TRBJ1-1 and V is TRBV10-3; weak D call: TRBD1 (6 bases). The CDR3 covers 12 residues. From germline, CDR1 is ENHRY and CDR2 SYGVKD. For the CDR3, the DNA is TGTGCCATCAGCGAGTATGACAGGGAAGCTTTCTTT. Protein sequence: CAISEYDREAFF.

The chain uses TRBV25-1 and TRBJ1-4, with D tentatively TRBD1 (5 bases). CDR1 MGHDK and CDR2 SYGVNS come from the germline V gene. CDR3 size: 11 residues. V lost 4 bases and J lost 15, with 12 bases in between. DNA of the CDR3: TGTGCCAGCAGTGGAGGGCGGGGGGTGTTTTTT. Translating gives CASSGGRGVFF.

This clonotype was counted many times. The chain carries TRBV15 and TRBJ1-2, with D tentatively TRBD1 (6 bases). This CDR3 contains 15 residues. The V end was cut by 1 base, the J end by 8 bases, with 17 bases between. CDR1 is LNHNV and CDR2 is YYDKDF in the germline V gene (reference sequence). CDR3 in DNA: TGTGCCACCAGCAGAGTAGAGGGCACAGGGAGCGGCTACACCTTC. The encoded protein is CATSRVEGTGSGYTF.

This clonotype was seen ten or more times. V gene TRBV20-1 combines with J gene TRBJ2-7; 11 nucleotides line up with TRBD1. Germline V gene sequence: CDR1 DFQATT, CDR2 SNEGSKA (reference sequence). V trimming: 2 bases; J trimming: 7 bases; junction bases outside the gene matches: 4. CDR3 size: 13 residues. CDR3 in DNA: TGCAGTGCTAGAAGGACAGGGGGCGGTGAGCAGTACTTC. Amino acid sequence: CSARRTGGGEQYF.

CDR3 sequence (DNA): TGTGCCAGCAGCTTAGTCGGGTGGAGGGCTTGGCAGCCCCAGCATTTT. Its translation is CASSLVGWRAWQPQHF. The rearrangement joins TRBV11-3 to TRBJ1-5, with D unresolved. This CDR3 has 16 amino acids. Germline V gene sequence: CDR1 SGHNT, CDR2 YENEEA. The V and J ends lost 1 base and 7 bases respectively, with 17 bases between them.

This clonotype was observed many times. The rearrangement joins TRBV20-1 to TRBJ1-3; D uncertain. Trimming stripped 3 bases from V and 8 bases from J, with 17 bases between. Looked up from germline, CDR1 is DFQATT and CDR2 is SNEGSKA (reference sequence). This CDR3 has 14 amino acids. CDR3 DNA: TGCAGTGCTAGTCCCTTAAGCATTCTGGACACCATATATTTT. It yields the protein CSASPLSILDTIYF.

CDR3 DNA: TGCGCCAGCAGCTTGAGTAGCGGGGCCGGGGGCACGCAGTATTTT. It encodes CASSLSSGAGGTQYF. V gene TRBV5-1 combines with J gene TRBJ2-3; 8 bases line up with TRBD2. Germline values: CDR1 SGHRS, CDR2 YFSETQ. V gave up 1 base and J gave up 9 bases; unmatched junction bases: 10. This CDR3 has 15 amino acids. The complete variable domain, with remaining parts taken from reference TRBV5-1 and TRBJ2-3, reads KAGVTQTPRYLIKTRGQQVTLSCSPISGHRSVSWYQQTPGQGLQFLFEYFSETQRNKGNFPGRFSGRQFSNSRSEMNVSTLELGDSALYLCASSLSSGAGGTQYFGPGTRLTVL.

The chain uses TRBV20-1 and TRBJ2-7; tentatively, D is TRBD2 (6 bases). Germline V gives CDR1 DFQATT, CDR2 SNEGSKA (reference sequence). This CDR3 has 15 residues. The V end lost 5 bases, the J end lost 2 bases, and 19 bases lay between the germline ends. CDR3 sequence: CSAGLRTREAYEQYF. The CDR3 DNA sequence: TGCAGTGCTGGACTGCGGACGAGGGAGGCCTACGAGCAGTACTTC.

CDR3 sequence: CATSRVRQSLETQYF. DNA for the CDR3: TGTGCCACCAGCAGAGTTAGACAGAGTTTGGAGACCCAGTACTTC. This chain connects TRBV15 to TRBJ2-5, with D possibly being TRBD1 (5 bases). CDR3 length: 15 residues. Germline assignment: CDR1 LNHNV and CDR2 YYDKDF (reference sequence). Between the trimmed V and J ends, which lost 1 base and 5 bases, there was a span of 14 bases. Together with reference TRBV15 and TRBJ2-5, the CDR3 gives the full variable domain: DAMVIQNPRYQVTQFGKPVTLSCSQTLNHNVMYWYQQKSSQAPKLLFHYYDKDFNNEADTPDNFQSRRPNTSFCFLDIRSPGLGDTAMYLCATSRVRQSLETQYFGPGTRLLVL.

This clonotype was picked up many times. V is TRBV9 and J is TRBJ2-7; D possibly matches TRBD1 or TRBD2 (5 bases each). Trimming cost V 4 bases and J 6 bases, with 20 bases left between them. The CDR3 has 15 amino acids. Germline assignment: CDR1 SGDLS and CDR2 YYNGEE. CDR3 bases: TGTGCCAGCAGCCTACGTCCGGTTTCTGGGGGCGAGCAGTACTTC. As protein: CASSLRPVSGGEQYF.

The genes are TRBV24-1 and TRBJ2-7, with 7 bases aligning to TRBD1. The germline gives CDR1 KGHDR, CDR2 SFDVKD. The CDR3 length is 15 residues. V shed 5 bases and J 3 bases; nucleotides not matched to a gene: 9. The CDR3 DNA sequence: TGTGCCACCAGTGGTCCGGGACAGCGAGTCTACGAGCAGTACTTC. This translates into CATSGPGQRVYEQYF.

This clonotype has only a few counts. The chain couples TRBV5-1 to TRBJ2-7; D not resolved. This CDR3 region has 14 residues. V was pared by 1 base and J by 0 bases, with 8 bases between. The V gene's germline CDR1 is SGHRS and CDR2 YFSETQ. This CDR3 is CASSLRTLSYEQYF. Here the CDR3 DNA reads TGCGCCAGCAGCTTGAGGACCCTCTCCTACGAGCAGTACTTC.

The chain links TRBV7-2 to TRBJ1-5; D remains unclear. This CDR3 comprises 16 residues. Per germline, CDR1 SGHTA and CDR2 FQGNSA. V lost 1 base, J lost 2 bases, and 12 bases lay in between. CDR3: CASSLVLRNGNQPQHF. CDR3 in DNA: TGTGCCAGCAGCTTAGTGCTACGCAACGGCAATCAGCCCCAGCATTTT.

This clonotype was seen many times. CDR3 residues: CASSDIHTEAFF. The CDR3 DNA reads as TGTGCCAGCAGCGATATCCACACTGAAGCTTTCTTT. The chain uses TRBV7-6 and TRBJ1-1; unclear D gene. The germline V and J ends were trimmed by 5 bases and 3 bases, with 7 bases remaining between them. The CDR3 length is 12 residues. Germline-derived CDR1 and CDR2 are SGHVS and FNYEAQ.

CDR3 sequence: CASTRTGLSTEAFF. The CDR3 coding sequence is TGTGCCAGCACCCGGACAGGATTGAGCACTGAAGCTTTCTTT. V usage is TRBV2 and J usage is TRBJ1-1; 7 positions agree with TRBD1. CDR3 length: 14 amino acids. Germline V lookup: CDR1 SNHLY, CDR2 FYNNEI. Unmatched junction bases numbered 9, after V lost 7 bases and J lost 4 bases.